The rows below give T cell receptor beta chains drawn from one sample of a study of OX40 agonist ivuxolimab in advanced cancers. Sequenced by immunoSEQ multiplex PCR; TCRdb stores in-frame clones only, minus some. The sample carries 65,000 to 90,000 clones, about 87% recorded once. Sequencing used CD4+ or CD8+ T cells sorted from blood, obtained in a trial of the OX40 agonist ivuxolimab. The receptors shown here come from an adult with an advanced solid tumor such as melanoma, head and neck, liver or kidney cancer. The CDR3 runs from the conserved cysteine through the conserved F or W. D genes are given only for firm matches. The size of a clone is reported for some rows only, either as once, few or many, or as a class for expanded clones.

d_gene	v_gene	abundance	j_gene	CDR3nt	CDR3aa
TRBD2	TRBV2	NA	TRBJ2-7	TGTGCCAGCTCAAGGACTAGCGGGCGTCTACAGAGGTCCTACGAGCAGTACTTC	CASSRTSGRLQRSYEQYF
NA	TRBV5-6	NA	TRBJ1-2	TGTGCCAGCAGCTTGGGTGCAACTGCGGATGGCTACACCTTC	CASSLGATADGYTF
NA	TRBV6-1	NA	TRBJ2-2	TGTGCCAGTAGTTCCACCGGGGAGCTGTTTTTT	CASSSTGELFF
TRBD1	TRBV7-9	once	TRBJ2-3	TGTGCCAGCAGCCCGGCCCGGGACAGAGCCCTTAGCACAGATACGCAGTATTTT	CASSPARDRALSTDTQYF
TRBD2	TRBV7-8	NA	TRBJ2-7	TGTGCCAGCAGCTTAAGGCTAGCGGGCACCTACGAGCAGTACTTC	CASSLRLAGTYEQYF
TRBD2	TRBV29-1	NA	TRBJ2-1	TGCAGCGTTGAAACGGGACTAGCGGGAACCTACAATGAGCAGTTCTTC	CSVETGLAGTYNEQFF
TRBD1	TRBV2	NA	TRBJ1-5	TGTGCCAGCAGTGACGGGACAGGGGGCCCCAATCAGCCCCAGCATTTT	CASSDGTGGPNQPQHF
NA	TRBV30	NA	TRBJ2-2	TGTGCCTGGAGTTTCTGGCAAGGGAGCTACACCGGGGAGCTGTTTTTT	CAWSFWQGSYTGELFF
TRBD2	TRBV7-2	few	TRBJ2-7	TGTGCCAGCAGCTTAGAAAGGACTAGTAAATCCTACTCCTACGAGCAGTACTTC	CASSLERTSKSYSYEQYF
NA	TRBV5-4	once	TRBJ1-2	TGTGCCAGCAGCTTGGACCCGGGGGGGCTTAACTATGGCTACACCTTC	CASSLDPGGLNYGYTF
TRBD2	TRBV7-2	NA	TRBJ2-3	TGTGCCAGCAGCTTGGGACTAGCTGCAGATACGCAGTATTTT	CASSLGLAADTQYF
NA	TRBV30	NA	TRBJ1-5	TGTGCCTGGAGTTTGGAGAGGAATCAGCCCCAGCATTTT	CAWSLERNQPQHF
NA	TRBV18	NA	TRBJ2-1	TGTGCCAGCTCACCATTAGAATACAATGAGCAGTTCTTC	CASSPLEYNEQFF
NA	TRBV6-1	medium-sized	TRBJ1-3	TGTGCCAGCAGCCAGGGCGCTGGAAACACCATATATTTT	CASSQGAGNTIYF
TRBD1	TRBV7-3	NA	TRBJ2-3	TGTGCCAGCAGCTCGGGACAGAGCACAGATACGCAGTATTTT	CASSSGQSTDTQYF
NA	TRBV11-3	NA	TRBJ2-1	TGTGCCAGTGCGGCGGTTAGCTCCTACAATGAGCAGTTCTTC	CASAAVSSYNEQFF
NA	TRBV19	NA	TRBJ1-3	TGTGCCAGCCAGAGACTTTCTGGAAACACCATATATTTT	CASQRLSGNTIYF
TRBD2	TRBV9	NA	TRBJ2-1	TGTGCCAGCAGCGTAGTTTCGCCTAGCGGGAGCAATGAGCAGTTCTTC	CASSVVSPSGSNEQFF
TRBD2	TRBV6-5	NA	TRBJ2-7	TGTGCCAGCAGTCTAGGGACTAGCTGGGACGAGCAGTACTTC	CASSLGTSWDEQYF
TRBD2	TRBV2	NA	TRBJ2-7	TGTGCCAGCAGCAGGGCTAGCGGGGGTTGGTACGAGCAGTACTTC	CASSRASGGWYEQYF
TRBD1	TRBV4-1	NA	TRBJ2-1	TGCGCCAGCAGCCCATCAGTCTTACAGGGGAACTCCTACAATGAGCAGTTCTTC	CASSPSVLQGNSYNEQFF
TRBD1	TRBV29-1	once	TRBJ2-3	TGCAGCGTTGAGACCAGACAGGGTTTGACAGATACGCAGTATTTT	CSVETRQGLTDTQYF
TRBD2	TRBV7-2	NA	TRBJ2-1	TGTGCCAGCAGCTTAGCACTGACTAGCGGGAGGGCATTTTCCTACAATGAGCAGTTCTTC	CASSLALTSGRAFSYNEQFF
TRBD1	TRBV6-1	few	TRBJ1-2	TGTGCCAGCAGCGCCGGGACAGGCTATGGCTACACCTTC	CASSAGTGYGYTF
NA	TRBV6-5	NA	TRBJ2-7	TGTGCCAGCAGTTACTCGGGTGGGTCGGGCGAGCAGTACTTC	CASSYSGGSGEQYF
TRBD1	TRBV13	once	TRBJ2-7	TGTGCCAGCAGCCACCGGGACAGGGTCTACGAGCAGTACTTC	CASSHRDRVYEQYF
NA	TRBV27	NA	TRBJ2-7	TGTGCCAGCAGTTTAGCAGGATCCTACGAGCAGTACTTC	CASSLAGSYEQYF
TRBD2	TRBV10-3	NA	TRBJ2-3	TGTGCCATTGGGACTAGCGTTAGCACAGATACGCAGTATTTT	CAIGTSVSTDTQYF
TRBD2	TRBV10-2	NA	TRBJ2-7	TGCGCCAGCAGAACATCCGGGACTAGCGGGTTTAGCGAGCAGTACTTC	CASRTSGTSGFSEQYF
TRBD2	TRBV28	NA	TRBJ2-7	TGTGCCAGCAGCAATCTTGCGGGGGGCAACGAGCAGTACTTC	CASSNLAGGNEQYF
NA	TRBV15	NA	TRBJ2-7	TGTGCCACCAGCAGAGATCCCACATCCGAGCAGTACTTC	CATSRDPTSEQYF
NA	TRBV9	NA	TRBJ1-2	TGTGCCAGCAGCCCCCGCCAGGGGAAAGCTAACTATGGCTACACCTTC	CASSPRQGKANYGYTF
NA	TRBV19	once	TRBJ2-3	TGTGCCAGTAGTATGGGTCACCGGGGGAGCACAGATACGCAGTATTTT	CASSMGHRGSTDTQYF
TRBD1	TRBV6-6	NA	TRBJ2-7	TGTGCCAGCAGTGACAGGGGGCCCCGTGGCGAGCAGTACTTC	CASSDRGPRGEQYF
NA	TRBV28	NA	TRBJ2-1	TGTGCCAGCAGTTCCTACCTGAATGAGCAGTTCTTC	CASSSYLNEQFF
TRBD1	TRBV29-1	NA	TRBJ2-5	TGCAGCGTTGATAGGACAGGCCTAGGGGGGACCCAGTACTTC	CSVDRTGLGGTQYF
NA	TRBV30	NA	TRBJ2-2	TGTGCCTGGAGTCGAAGCGTCACCGGGGAGCTGTTTTTT	CAWSRSVTGELFF
NA	TRBV10-2	once	TRBJ2-5	TGCGCCAGCAGAGACCTACAAGAGACCCAGTACTTC	CASRDLQETQYF
NA	TRBV28	NA	TRBJ2-2	TGTGCCAGCAGTCTCATTTTTGGGGGTCGGGACACCGGGGAGCTGTTTTTT	CASSLIFGGRDTGELFF
NA	TRBV7-9	NA	TRBJ1-2	TGTGCCAGCAGCACCGGTTCTGTGGCGGGAAGCTACACCTTC	CASSTGSVAGSYTF
NA	TRBV5-4	few	TRBJ1-5	TGTGCCAGCAGCTTCGGGGGGCGCTTGGCTCAGCCCCAGCATTTT	CASSFGGRLAQPQHF
NA	TRBV5-1	NA	TRBJ1-4	TGCGCCAGCAGCCAACAGGGAATAAGCGAAAAACTGTTTTTT	CASSQQGISEKLFF
NA	TRBV11-1	NA	TRBJ2-5	TGTGCCAGCAGCTTCCGCTCGAACCAAGAGACCCAGTACTTC	CASSFRSNQETQYF
NA	TRBV5-4	NA	TRBJ2-2	TGTGCCAGCAGCTTGGACCAAAACACCGGGGAGCTGTTTTTT	CASSLDQNTGELFF